The 11 T cell receptor beta chains reported below all come from one sample, sequenced in a study of cytomegalovirus exposure and HLA in healthy donors. Here immunoSEQ multiplex PCR was the method, and the copy in TCRdb shows in-frame clones only, minus some. The data show about 63,000 clones, about 90% seen once. What was sequenced was PBMCs. The receptors stem from a woman aged 18 to 35 in good health and CMV-seronegative.

The chain is built from TRBV7-8 and TRBJ2-1; D perhaps matches TRBD2 (7 bases). The CDR3 length is 16 residues. Germline assignment: CDR1 SGHVS and CDR2 FQNEAQ. Trimming removed 5 bases at V and 7 bases at J, with 21 bases between. The CDR3 DNA is TGTGCCAGCAGCCCCCGGGGAGGGGGAATGGGAAATGAGCAGTTCTTC. Its translation: CASSPRGGGMGNEQFF. The variable domain in full, with the rest retrieved from reference TRBV7-8 and TRBJ2-1, is GAGVSQSPRYKVAKRGQDVALRCDPISGHVSLFWYQQALGQGPEFLTYFQNEAQLDKSGLPSDRFFAERPEGSVSTLKIQRTQQEDSAVYLCASSPRGGGMGNEQFFGPGTRLTVL.

The rearrangement links TRBV5-1 to TRBJ1-4, with 9 bases aligning to TRBD1. J lost 8 bases, V lost 0 bases, and 5 bases had no gene match. Germline lookup yields CDR1 SGHRS and CDR2 YFSETQ. The CDR3 runs to 15 residues. CDR3 loop: CASSLAGTGREKLFF. The CDR3 nucleotides are TGCGCCAGCAGCTTGGCCGGGACAGGGCGCGAAAAACTGTTTTTT.

This rearrangement joins TRBV6-1 to TRBJ1-4; no reliable D call. V was clipped by 7 bases and J by 0 bases, with 9 bases between them. Per the germline V gene, CDR1 is MNHNS and CDR2 is SASEGT. The CDR3 covers 14 residues. CDR3 region: CASIPDTTNEKLFF. CDR3 coding DNA: TGTGCCAGCATCCCAGACACAACTAATGAAAAACTGTTTTTT.

The rearrangement uses TRBV4-1 and TRBJ2-7; 8 nucleotides align to TRBD1. The CDR3 has 17 residues. Germline CDR1 MGHRA, CDR2 YSYEKL. V gave up 0 bases and J gave up 4 bases; unmatched junction bases: 11. As DNA, the CDR3 is TGCGCCAGCAGCCAAGACGGTGCCGGGACAGGATTGTACGAGCAGTACTTC. Encoded protein: CASSQDGAGTGLYEQYF.

This clone was seen only a few times. The chain carries TRBV7-2 and TRBJ2-1; 10 bases agree with TRBD2. V lost 5 bases, J lost 5 bases, and 9 bases stayed unmatched. The CDR3 extends over 16 amino acids. Germline values: CDR1 SGHTA, CDR2 FQGNSA. The CDR3 here is CASSRISGGSHNEQFF. The CDR3 coding sequence is TGTGCCAGCAGCCGCATTAGCGGGGGGAGCCACAATGAGCAGTTCTTC.

Here the CDR3 reads CASGIQGSNQPQHF. CDR3 DNA: TGCGCCAGCGGGATACAGGGAAGCAATCAGCCCCAGCATTTT. The chain is built from TRBV4-1 and TRBJ1-5; maybe TRBD1 (6 bases). Germline lookup yields CDR1 MGHRA and CDR2 YSYEKL. The V end lost 8 bases, the J end lost 1 base, and 12 bases lay between the germline ends. This CDR3 contains 14 residues.

This chain uses TRBV19 with TRBJ1-5; 8 bases are shared with TRBD1. This CDR3 comprises 15 residues. Germline CDR1 reads LNHDA; CDR2 reads SQIVND (reference sequence). With V trimmed by 4 bases and J by 2 bases, 4 bases remained unmatched. The CDR3 DNA reads TGTGCCAGTAGTAGCGACAGGGGAGGCAATCAGCCCCAGCATTTT. Amino acids: CASSSDRGGNQPQHF. Drawing the rest from reference TRBV19 and TRBJ1-5, the complete variable domain is DGGITQSPKYLFRKEGQNVTLSCEQNLNHDAMYWYRQDPGQGLRLIYYSQIVNDFQKGDIAEGYSVSREKKESFPLTVTSAQKNPTAFYLCASSSDRGGNQPQHFGDGTRLSIL.

V is TRBV7-6 and J is TRBJ1-1, with D perhaps TRBD1 (6 bases). CDR1 is SGHVS and CDR2 is FNYEAQ in the germline V gene. The CDR3 covers 15 residues. Trimming removed 4 bases from V and 1 base from J, with 13 bases in between. CDR3 sequence: CASSSPQGGNTEAFF. In nucleotides, the CDR3 is TGTGCCAGCAGCTCGCCACAGGGCGGGAACACTGAAGCTTTCTTT.

The rearrangement links TRBV4-2 to TRBJ2-1, with TRBD2 identical over 16 bases. CDR3 length equals 19 residues. Germline loops: CDR1 LGHNA, CDR2 YNFKEQ. The trim removed 3 bases at V and 3 bases at J, leaving 8 bases unmatched. CDR3 bases: TGTGCCAGCAGCCAGGCACAGGGACTAGCGGGGGGGAGCTACAATGAGCAGTTCTTC. It encodes CASSQAQGLAGGSYNEQFF.

CDR3 sequence (DNA): TGTGCCAGCAGCCTCGGGACTAGCGGGAGCTACGAGCAGTACTTC. Encoded protein: CASSLGTSGSYEQYF. The chain couples TRBV7-2 to TRBJ2-7, with 14 bases identical to TRBD2. Trimming took 5 bases from V and 3 from J; bases not matched to a gene: 3. The CDR3 extends over 15 amino acids. Germline V gene lookup returns CDR1 SGHTA and CDR2 FQGNSA.

The chain joins TRBV7-8 to TRBJ2-5, with 9 bases aligning to TRBD2. V lost 6 bases, J lost 5 bases, and 10 bases stayed unmatched. Germline CDR1 SGHVS, CDR2 FQNEAQ. The CDR3 is 15 amino acids. The CDR3 spells CASRQQAGGQETQYF. CDR3 sequence (DNA): TGTGCCAGCAGACAACAAGCGGGGGGCCAGGAGACCCAGTACTTC.